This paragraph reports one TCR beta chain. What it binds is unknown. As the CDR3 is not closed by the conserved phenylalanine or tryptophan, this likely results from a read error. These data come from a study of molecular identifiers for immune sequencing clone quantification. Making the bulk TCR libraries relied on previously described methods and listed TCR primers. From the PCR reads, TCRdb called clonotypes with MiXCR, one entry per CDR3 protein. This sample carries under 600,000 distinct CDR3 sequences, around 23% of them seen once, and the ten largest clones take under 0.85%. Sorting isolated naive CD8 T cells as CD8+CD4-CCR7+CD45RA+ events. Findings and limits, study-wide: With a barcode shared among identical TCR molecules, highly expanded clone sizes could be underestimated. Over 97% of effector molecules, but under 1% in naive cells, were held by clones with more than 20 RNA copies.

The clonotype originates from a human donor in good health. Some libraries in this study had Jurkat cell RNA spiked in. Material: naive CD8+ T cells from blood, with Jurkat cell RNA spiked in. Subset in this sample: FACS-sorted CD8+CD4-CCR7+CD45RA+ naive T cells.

Here the CDR3 DNA reads TGCGCCAGCAGCCAAGATCTCCCTAGCGGCACTAGCACAGATACGCAGTATTCT. Amino acid sequence: CASSQDLPSGTSTDTQYS. The chain combines TRBV4-3 with TRBJ2-3; 7 nucleotides line up with TRBD2. V was clipped by 0 bases and J by 0 bases; unmatched bases: 9. The CDR3 has 18 amino acids. The germline CDR1 and CDR2 sequences are LGHNA and YSLEER.